The TCR beta chain described here comes from a study of T cell responses to AZD1222 COVID-19 vaccine. General observations from the study: In a largely white British group with more females than males, clonal diversity was possibly underestimated. Within unmutated variant regions lay the reported targets of nearly half of spike-specific TCRs.

Remarks on this clone: Antigen unknown.

Profiled with immunoSEQ multiplex PCR; TCRdb holds only in-frame clones, not every one. The sample comprises some 99,000 clones, roughly 83% of which are singletons, and approximately 14% rests with the top ten. Germline V gene lookup returns CDR1 SGHAT and CDR2 FQNNGV. J gave up 9 bases and V 1 base, and 14 bases lay outside the gene matches. The CDR3 loop spans 16 amino acids. The receptor comes from an adult who received the AZD1222 COVID-19 vaccine. The sample consisted of peripheral blood, taken 28 days after the second AZD1222 dose. This rearrangement joins TRBV11-2 to TRBJ1-1; TRBD1 agrees at 7 bases. CDR3 nucleotide sequence: TGTGCCAGCAGCTTAGTTCAGGGGGTGAGTGGGGGTAAAGCTTTCTTT. This sequence encodes CASSLVQGVSGGKAFF.